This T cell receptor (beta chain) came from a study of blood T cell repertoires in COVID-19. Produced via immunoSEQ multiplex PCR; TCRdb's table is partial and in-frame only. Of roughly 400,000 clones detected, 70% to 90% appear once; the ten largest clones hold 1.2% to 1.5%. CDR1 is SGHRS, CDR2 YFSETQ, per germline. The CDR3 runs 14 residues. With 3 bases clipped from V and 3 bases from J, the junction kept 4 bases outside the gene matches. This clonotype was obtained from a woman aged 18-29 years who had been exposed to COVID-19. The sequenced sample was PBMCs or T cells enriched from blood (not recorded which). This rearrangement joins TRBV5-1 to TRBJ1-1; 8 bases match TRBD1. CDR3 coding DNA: TGCGCCAGCAGCTGGGCGACAGGGGACACTGAAGCTTTCTTT. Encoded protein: CASSWATGDTEAFF.